The rows below give T cell receptor beta chains drawn from one sample of a study of blood T cell repertoires in COVID-19. Produced via immunoSEQ multiplex PCR; TCRdb's table is partial and in-frame only. This repertoire shows around 240,000 clones, around 87% found once; its top ten account for roughly 3%. The sample taken for sequencing was peripheral blood. The source is a woman in her 30s who had recovered from COVID-19. Both conserved end residues are part of each CDR3. The D gene is left open where the match is weak. Clone size, where shown, is once, few, many, or a class for clones that have expanded.

j_call,v_call,clone_size,d_call,cdr3_nt,cdr3_aa
TRBJ2-7,TRBV29-1,few,-,TGCAGCGCCACCTCCCGGCCGGGTCCCTACGAGCAGTACTTC,CSATSRPGPYEQYF
TRBJ1-1,TRBV3-1/TRBV3-2,-,-,TGTGCCAGCAGCCATCCGGGAGCAACGGCTTTCTTT,CASSHPGATAFF
TRBJ2-7,TRBV2,-,-,TGTGCCAGCACCCCTGGAAAGACAGTCACCTACGAGCAGTACTTC,CASTPGKTVTYEQYF
TRBJ2-5,TRBV2,-,TRBD1,TGTGCCAGCAGAACGGGACAGTTGGAGACCCAGTACTTC,CASRTGQLETQYF
TRBJ2-3,TRBV6-2/TRBV6-3,once,TRBD1,TGTGCCAGCAGTCGGCTCGGACAGGCGGTACCGGGAGATACGCAGTATTTT,CASSRLGQAVPGDTQYF
TRBJ1-4,TRBV2,-,TRBD1,TGTGCCAGCAGCTTGGGGACAGGGGGGAGTGAAAAACTGTTTTTT,CASSLGTGGSEKLFF
TRBJ2-5,TRBV5-4,-,-,TGTGCCAGCAGCCGTACTAGTGGGGAGACCCAGTACTTC,CASSRTSGETQYF
TRBJ2-7,TRBV7-2,few,-,TGTGCCAGCAGCTTAGGGAGGGGACAGCACTACGAGCAGTACTTC,CASSLGRGQHYEQYF
TRBJ1-2,TRBV21-1,-,-,TGTGCCACCCAGGGTGGTGGCTACACCTTC,CATQGGGYTF
TRBJ1-4,TRBV3-1/TRBV3-2,-,-,TGTGCCAGCAGCCAAGCGGCAGGGGAGAGGGCAACTAATGAAAAACTGTTTTTT,CASSQAAGERATNEKLFF
TRBJ1-2,TRBV19,-,TRBD1,TGTGCCAGTAGACAGGGGGTGAGCTATGGCTACACCTTC,CASRQGVSYGYTF
TRBJ2-2,TRBV5-6,-,TRBD1,TGTGCCAGCAGCAAGGGGACAGGGGGATTGAGCACCGGGGAGCTGTTTTTT,CASSKGTGGLSTGELFF
TRBJ1-5,TRBV4-3,few,-,TGCGCCAGCAGCCTGGACTGGATTAGCAATCAGCCCCAGCATTTT,CASSLDWISNQPQHF
TRBJ2-7,TRBV2,-,-,TGTGCCAGCAGTGCACAGGGAGGGTCCTCCTACGAGCAGTACTTC,CASSAQGGSSYEQYF
TRBJ1-2,TRBV2,-,-,TGTGCCAGCCGATATCTCCTGGGAGTTGGCTACACCTTC,CASRYLLGVGYTF
TRBJ2-5,TRBV7-7,-,TRBD1,TGTGCCAGCAGCCTTTCCGGGACAGGGACGGAGACCCAGTACTTC,CASSLSGTGTETQYF
TRBJ1-6,TRBV4-1,few,TRBD1,TGCGCCAGCAGCCATAACGACAGGGGGAATTCACCCCTCCACTTT,CASSHNDRGNSPLHF
TRBJ1-2,TRBV19,-,TRBD1,TGTGCCAGTAGTACCGCAGACAGGGCTAGTTCCTACTATGGCTACACCTTC,CASSTADRASSYYGYTF
TRBJ2-3,TRBV6-5,once,TRBD2,TGTGCCAGCAGTTTTCCCAGCGGGGGGGACACAGATACGCAGTATTTT,CASSFPSGGDTDTQYF
TRBJ2-3,TRBV9,once,-,TGTGCCAGCAGCGAAGGGGGATGGGATACGCAGTATTTT,CASSEGGWDTQYF
TRBJ1-2,TRBV4-1,-,-,TGCGCCAGCAGCCACAACAGCTATGGCTACACCTTC,CASSHNSYGYTF
TRBJ1-2,TRBV12-3/TRBV12-4,-,-,TGTGCCAGCAGCCGCGGGGTCGATGGCTACACCTTC,CASSRGVDGYTF
TRBJ2-2,TRBV27,-,TRBD2,TGTGCCAGCAGTTTATCGGGCGGGGGGGCTGATACCGGGGAGCTGTTTTTT,CASSLSGGGADTGELFF
TRBJ2-4,TRBV4-3,-,TRBD2,TGCGCCAGCAGCCAAGTGGGGGGGGCCAAAAACATTCAGTACTTC,CASSQVGGAKNIQYF
TRBJ1-2,TRBV27,-,TRBD1,TGTGCCAGCAGTATTAACAGGGGGTCGGGTGGCTACACCTTC,CASSINRGSGGYTF
TRBJ2-3,TRBV3-1/TRBV3-2,-,-,TGTGCCAGCAGCCAACTAACTAAAACAGATACGCAGTATTTT,CASSQLTKTDTQYF
TRBJ1-3,TRBV3-1/TRBV3-2,-,-,TGTGCCAGCAGCCTCGGCCTCGGGAACACCATATATTTT,CASSLGLGNTIYF
TRBJ1-3,TRBV19,-,-,TGTGCCAGTAGTAATTCGACCTGGAGGTTATCTGGAAACACCATATATTTT,CASSNSTWRLSGNTIYF
TRBJ2-2,TRBV2,-,TRBD1,TGTGCCAGCAGTGGGACAGGGGGATTCACCGGGGAGCTGTTTTTT,CASSGTGGFTGELFF
TRBJ2-3,TRBV15,-,-,TGTGCCACCAGCAGCGGGGAAACAGATACGCAGTATTTT,CATSSGETDTQYF
TRBJ1-2,TRBV5-1,-,-,TGCGCCAGCAGCTTACAGGGAACTTATGGCTACACCTTC,CASSLQGTYGYTF
TRBJ2-6,TRBV6-2/TRBV6-3,-,-,TGTGCCAGCAGTTACTCTTATGGGGCCAACGTCCTGACTTTC,CASSYSYGANVLTF
TRBJ2-1,TRBV5-6,-,TRBD2,TGTGCCAGCACCCGCCAGCGGGGGGTGTCCTACAATGAGCAGTTCTTC,CASTRQRGVSYNEQFF
TRBJ1-2,TRBV2,-,-,TGTGCCAGCACAGGTCGGACAGAGACCGTCTATGGCTACACCTTC,CASTGRTETVYGYTF
TRBJ1-2,TRBV19,-,-,TGTGCCAGTAGTATAGCCCTTCGGACGGGGGGCTACACCTTC,CASSIALRTGGYTF
TRBJ2-7,TRBV9,-,TRBD2,TGTGCCAGCAGCCCCCCCAAAGGACTAGCGGCCTACGAGCAGTACTTC,CASSPPKGLAAYEQYF
TRBJ2-7,TRBV3-1/TRBV3-2,-,-,TGTGCCAGCAGCCAAGGGTGGGGGCCGGAAGAGCAGTACTTC,CASSQGWGPEEQYF
TRBJ2-4,TRBV30,-,-,TGTGCCTGGAGTTCCCTCTTGGCCAAAAACATTCAGTACTTC,CAWSSLLAKNIQYF
TRBJ1-3,TRBV4-1,-,-,TGCGCCAGCAGCCAAGAGAGGGATGGCCTAGGAAACACCATATATTTT,CASSQERDGLGNTIYF
TRBJ2-1,TRBV18,-,TRBD2,TGTGCCAGCTCACCACCGAAGCTAGCGGGGGGTCGCTACAATGAGCAGTTCTTC,CASSPPKLAGGRYNEQFF
TRBJ2-7,TRBV6-5,-,-,TGTGCCAGCAGTACCAGCGGAAACGAGCAGTACTTC,CASSTSGNEQYF
TRBJ2-7,TRBV6-6,-,-,TGTGCCAGCAGTCGGGAAGGGGTAGGGTACGAGCAGTACTTC,CASSREGVGYEQYF
TRBJ2-7,TRBV19,-,-,TGTGCCAGTAGTTTATTACAGGGAAGCCCCTACGAGCAGTACTTC,CASSLLQGSPYEQYF
TRBJ2-3,TRBV5-1,-,-,TGCGCCAGCAGCTTGGAAAGGGGAGGAGGAAGCACAGATACGCAGTATTTT,CASSLERGGGSTDTQYF
TRBJ1-1,TRBV7-8,-,TRBD1,TGTGCCAGCAGCTTAGCGCGGGGACAGGGTGGCACTGAAGCTTTCTTT,CASSLARGQGGTEAFF
TRBJ1-6,TRBV7-9,-,-,TGTGCCAGCAGCTTAGAGGGGCAGGGTGGCTCACCCCTCCACTTT,CASSLEGQGGSPLHF
TRBJ1-2,TRBV24-1,-,-,TGTGCCACCAGTGATTCGAAGGGGGACTATGGCTACACCTTC,CATSDSKGDYGYTF
TRBJ2-7,TRBV7-2,-,-,TGTGCCAGCAGCTTAGTAGGGGCAGGGGCTAACTACGAGCAGTACTTC,CASSLVGAGANYEQYF
TRBJ1-1,TRBV29-1,-,-,TGCAGCGTTGGGGGGGGAACTGAAGCTTTCTTT,CSVGGGTEAFF
TRBJ1-1,TRBV19,-,TRBD1,TGTGCCAGTAGCCCTCGACAGGGTAGGGGAGGTGAAGCTTTCTTT,CASSPRQGRGGEAFF
TRBJ1-5,TRBV7-9,-,TRBD1,TGTGCCAGCAGCCGGGACAGGGCCCAGCCCCAGCATTTT,CASSRDRAQPQHF
TRBJ1-2,TRBV4-3,-,-,TGCGCCAGCAGCCAAGGTTCAGGGACTAACTATGGCTACACCTTC,CASSQGSGTNYGYTF
TRBJ2-7,TRBV10-3,-,-,TGTGCCATCAACGCAGGAGGCTACGAGCAGTACTTC,CAINAGGYEQYF
TRBJ1-1,TRBV5-1,-,TRBD1,TGCGCCAGCAGCTTCGACAGGGTCGCCACTGAAGCTTTCTTT,CASSFDRVATEAFF